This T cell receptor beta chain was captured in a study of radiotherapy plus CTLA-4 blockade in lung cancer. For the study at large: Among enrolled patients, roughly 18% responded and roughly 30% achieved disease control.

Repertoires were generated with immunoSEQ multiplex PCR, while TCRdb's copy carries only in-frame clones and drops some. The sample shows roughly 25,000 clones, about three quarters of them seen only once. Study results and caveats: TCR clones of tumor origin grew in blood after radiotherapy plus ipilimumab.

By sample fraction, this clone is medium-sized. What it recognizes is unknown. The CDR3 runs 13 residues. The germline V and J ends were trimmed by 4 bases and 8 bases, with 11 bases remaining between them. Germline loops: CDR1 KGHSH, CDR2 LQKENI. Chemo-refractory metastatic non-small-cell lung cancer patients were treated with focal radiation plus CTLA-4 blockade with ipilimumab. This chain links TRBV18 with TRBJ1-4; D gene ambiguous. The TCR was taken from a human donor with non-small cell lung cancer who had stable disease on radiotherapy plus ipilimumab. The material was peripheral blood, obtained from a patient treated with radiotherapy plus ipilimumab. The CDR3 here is CASSRAPGEKLFF. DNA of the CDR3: TGTGCCAGCTCACGAGCCCCTGGCGAAAAACTGTTTTTT.